This T cell receptor beta chain emerged from a study of T-cell memory formation after mild COVID-19. In the study overall: TCR clusters showed largely donor specificity.

The germline CDR1 and CDR2 sequences are KGHSH and LQKENI. The length of the CDR3 is 14 residues. The ends were cut back, 3 bases at V and 1 base at J, with 9 bases in the middle. The sample holds a few counts of this clonotype. Its antigen remains unknown. Each CDR3 protein gets one entry after TCRdb re-called the 5' RACE reads with MiXCR. Altogether 470,000 or so distinct CDR3 sequences are present, about 18% being singletons, with the ten largest covering 9% to 15%. Study outcomes and limitations: Researchers found some responding clones in pre-infection memory, a sign that cross-reactive memory joined. Later expanders leaned toward CD4+, whereas clones contracting from day 15 to 85 were balanced CD4/CD8.

The rearrangement links TRBV18 to TRBJ1-1; D remains unclear. The sequence was obtained from an adult woman who had mild COVID-19 (a few samples of this study predate the infection). Cell type and time point are not known. The specimen sequenced was PBMCs or a T cell subset sorted from them (not recorded which). The CDR3 is CASSPSQANTEAFF. The DNA of the CDR3 is TGTGCCAGCTCACCCTCCCAGGCGAACACTGAAGCTTTCTTT.